Below, 27 T cell receptor beta chains from the same sample are listed, as sequenced in a study of blood T cell repertoires in COVID-19. Measured with immunoSEQ multiplex PCR; TCRdb has only the in-frame clones, and not every one. The data hold about 55,000 clones, with about nine tenths observed a single time. The specimen sequenced was peripheral blood. These receptors were obtained from a human donor with active COVID-19. The donor label of this sample is uncertain.

This chain uses TRBV19 with TRBJ1-5, with TRBD1 as a possible D gene (5 bases). Germline assignment: CDR1 LNHDA and CDR2 SQIVND (reference sequence). The CDR3 length is 14 residues. V lost 4 bases and J lost 7, with 14 bases in between. Written as DNA, the CDR3 is TGTGCCAGTAGTAAAAGTAAGGGGATGCAGCCCCAGCATTTT. It yields the protein CASSKSKGMQPQHF.

The sample holds a few counts of this clone. CDR3 nucleotide sequence: TGTGCCAGCAGCTTTAACGGTGCTAACTATGGCTACACCTTC. It is translated as CASSFNGANYGYTF. The chain is built from TRBV7-9 and TRBJ1-2; the D is unclear. Germline V gene data show CDR1 as SEHNR and CDR2 as FQNEAQ (reference sequence). The CDR3 has 14 residues. V gave up 3 bases and J gave up 0 bases, with 8 bases separating them.

The chain uses TRBV10-3 and TRBJ2-1; the match to TRBD2 covers 11 bases. Germline CDR1 ENHRY, CDR2 SYGVKD. V gave up 3 bases and J gave up 10 bases; unmatched junction bases: 11. The CDR3 spans 16 residues. CDR3 protein: CAISEPGLAGGGEQFF. For the CDR3, the DNA is TGTGCCATCAGTGAACCCGGACTAGCGGGTGGCGGCGAGCAGTTCTTC.

The J gene is TRBJ2-1, the V gene TRBV30, with a tentative D call TRBD1 (5 bases). CDR1 is GTSNPN and CDR2 is SVGIG in the germline V gene (reference sequence). This CDR3 contains 16 residues. Trimming pared 0 bases from V and 0 bases from J, leaving 12 bases between. The CDR3 is CAWSVRQTNSYNEQFF. For the CDR3, the DNA is TGTGCCTGGAGTGTACGACAGACAAACTCCTACAATGAGCAGTTCTTC.

The rearrangement links TRBV11-3 to TRBJ2-1; 8 nucleotides agree with TRBD1. Germline CDR1 is SGHNT and CDR2 is YENEEA. The CDR3 length is 14 residues. The V segment lost 4 bases and the J segment 7 bases; nucleotides outside the gene matches: 6. For the CDR3, the DNA is TGTGCCAGCAGCTACGACAGGGGCAAGAATGAGCAGTTCTTC. It translates to CASSYDRGKNEQFF.

The V gene is TRBV28, the J gene TRBJ1-2; weak D call: TRBD1 (5 bases). With 8 bases removed from V and 8 bases from J, the gap between germline ends came to 15 bases. The CDR3 loop spans 12 amino acids. The V gene's germline CDR1 is MDHEN and CDR2 SYDVKM. CDR3 sequence reads: CASSLRGGGYTF. The DNA for the CDR3 is TGTGCCAGCTCCCTTCGGGGGGGAGGCTACACCTTC.

CDR3 sequence: CSVEDRSRGYGYTF. CDR3 bases: TGCAGCGTTGAAGATCGGAGCAGGGGGTATGGCTACACCTTC. The rearrangement uses TRBV29-1 and TRBJ1-2; 7 positions agree with TRBD1. Germline V gene data show CDR1 as SQVTM and CDR2 as ANQGSEA. V shed 0 bases and J 5 bases; nucleotides not matched to a gene: 6. The CDR3 spans 14 residues.

This clone was detected once. The V gene is TRBV11-2, the J gene TRBJ2-7, with D hard to call. The CDR3 is made up of 15 amino acids. Germline CDR1 SGHAT, CDR2 FQNNGV. The V end was cut by 4 bases, the J end by 2 bases, with 15 bases between. The CDR3 spells CASSSTGLLAYEQYF. CDR3 DNA: TGTGCCAGCAGCTCCACTGGGCTTCTGGCCTACGAGCAGTACTTC. Supplemented by reference TRBV11-2 and TRBJ2-7, the full variable domain reads EAGVAQSPRYKIIEKRQSVAFWCNPISGHATLYWYQQILGQGPKLLIQFQNNGVVDDSQLPKDRFSAERLKGVDSTLKIQPAKLEDSAVYLCASSSTGLLAYEQYFGPGTRLTVT.

This chain uses TRBV7-2 with TRBJ2-5; 12 bases are a match to TRBD2. The CDR3 consists of 16 residues. Germline CDR1 reads SGHTA; CDR2 reads FQGNSA. J lost 5 bases, V lost 5 bases, and 9 bases had no gene match. As DNA, the CDR3 is TGTGCCAGCAGCACGTCTAGCGGGGGGGCTTGGGAGACCCAGTACTTC. This translates into CASSTSSGGAWETQYF.

The chain joins TRBV4-1 to TRBJ2-3; no clear D. Germline CDR1 reads MGHRA; CDR2 reads YSYEKL. This CDR3 has 15 residues. V was trimmed by 4 bases and J by 5 bases, leaving 16 bases between them. CDR3 DNA: TGCGCCAGCAGCCCCGCCCCCCAGGTGCTAGATACGCAGTATTTT. Protein product: CASSPAPQVLDTQYF.

The chain is built from TRBV24-1 and TRBJ2-2; 9 bases agree with TRBD2. This CDR3 contains 15 residues. With V trimmed by 8 bases and J by 2 bases, 5 bases remained unmatched. Germline lookup yields CDR1 KGHDR and CDR2 SFDVKD. The CDR3 reads CATTGTSINTGELFF. CDR3 coding DNA: TGTGCCACCACCGGGACTAGCATAAACACCGGGGAGCTGTTTTTT.

CDR3 in DNA: TGTGCCAGGATGCACCGGGACAGCAAGTACCAAGAGACCCAGTACTTC. Its protein is CARMHRDSKYQETQYF. The gene calls are TRBV19 and TRBJ2-5, with TRBD1 matching 7 bases. From germline, CDR1 is LNHDA and CDR2 SQIVND (reference sequence). The CDR3 loop spans 16 amino acids. Trimming removed 9 bases from V and 0 bases from J; junction bases left unmatched: 13.

The chain recombines TRBV5-4 with TRBJ1-1, with D possibly TRBD1 on 5 matching bases. The CDR3 loop spans 14 amino acids. Germline-derived CDR1 and CDR2 are SGHNT and YYREEE (reference sequence). V was pared by 3 bases and J by 4 bases, with 13 bases between. CDR3 in amino acids: CASSSWGGVTEAFF. The CDR3 coding sequence is TGTGCCAGCAGCTCATGGGGGGGGGTCACTGAAGCTTTCTTT.

The chain recombines TRBV25-1 with TRBJ1-6; the D gene is possibly TRBD1 (5 bases). CDR1 is MGHDK, CDR2 SYGVNS, per germline. The ends were cut back, 6 bases at V and 9 bases at J, with 12 bases in the middle. This CDR3 is 13 amino acids long. CDR3 protein: CASRAGIFSPLHF. The CDR3 region has the DNA TGTGCCAGCAGGGCAGGGATTTTTTCACCCCTCCACTTT.

This clone has just one count. J is TRBJ1-4 and V is TRBV9; D possibly corresponds to TRBD1 (5 bases). This CDR3 region has 15 residues. Germline V gives CDR1 SGDLS, CDR2 YYNGEE. The V end was cut by 3 bases, the J end by 7 bases, with 16 bases between. CDR3 DNA: TGTGCCAGCAGCGCCGCCCTGGGGGGGGGTGAAAAACTGTTTTTT. It codes for CASSAALGGGEKLFF.

This chain links TRBV11-3 with TRBJ2-3; a possible D gene is TRBD2 (5 bases). The V gene's germline CDR1 is SGHNT and CDR2 YENEEA. The CDR3 runs to 16 residues. Between the trimmed V and J ends, which lost 5 bases and 0 bases, there was a span of 15 bases. CDR3 DNA sequence: TGTGCCAGCAGCCCCTCGGGAAGGACTAGCACAGATACGCAGTATTTT. Translated: CASSPSGRTSTDTQYF. Based on the CDR3 plus reference TRBV11-3 and TRBJ2-3, the full variable domain is EAGVVQSPRYKIIEKKQPVAFWCNPISGHNTLYWYLQNLGQGPELLIRYENEEAVDDSQLPKDRFSAERLKGVDSTLKIQPAELGDSAVYLCASSPSGRTSTDTQYFGPGTRLTVL.

The V and J genes are TRBV19 and TRBJ2-1; a possible D gene is TRBD2 (5 bases). CDR1 and CDR2 from the germline V gene are LNHDA and SQIVND (reference sequence). The CDR3 has 12 residues. V was clipped by 4 bases and J by 7 bases, with 8 bases between them. CDR3: CASSTPGNEQFF. CDR3 bases: TGTGCCAGTAGTACCCCGGGGAATGAGCAGTTCTTC.

The rearrangement uses TRBV2 and TRBJ1-4; 11 positions match TRBD1. Looked up from germline, CDR1 is SNHLY and CDR2 is FYNNEI. V dropped 7 bases and J dropped 8; count of bases not matched to a gene: 15. The CDR3 loop spans 17 amino acids. CDR3 residues: CASTQTLGTGGTEKLFF. The CDR3 coding sequence is TGTGCCAGCACCCAAACGCTCGGGACAGGGGGTACGGAAAAACTGTTTTTT.

The J gene is TRBJ2-1, the V gene TRBV24-1, with D tentatively TRBD2 (5 bases). From germline, CDR1 is KGHDR and CDR2 SFDVKD. The CDR3 is made up of 13 amino acids. Deletions cut 4 bases from V and 7 bases from J, with 10 bases between. As DNA, the CDR3 is TGTGCCACCAGTGACCCGGGGAGTAATGAGCAGTTCTTC. The encoded protein is CATSDPGSNEQFF.

V usage is TRBV6-6 and J usage is TRBJ2-7; 8 nucleotides align to TRBD1. This CDR3 comprises 12 residues. V lost 6 bases and J lost 2; bases outside the gene matches: 0. Per germline, CDR1 MNHNY and CDR2 SVGAGI (reference sequence). CDR3 in amino acids: CASRGQAYEQYF. The DNA of the CDR3 is TGTGCCAGCAGGGGACAGGCCTACGAGCAGTACTTC.

This clone was recorded a few times. The V and J genes are TRBV6-5 and TRBJ1-2; D call uncertain. V lost 5 bases and J lost 4, with 5 bases in between. The germline V gene has CDR1 MNHEY and CDR2 SVGAGI. The CDR3 contains 11 residues. CDR3 DNA sequence: TGTGCCAGCAGTATAATCTATGGCTACACCTTC. Its protein product is CASSIIYGYTF.

The J gene is TRBJ2-5, the V gene TRBV11-2; TRBD1 is a possible D gene (6 bases). CDR3 length: 18 residues. Looked up from germline, CDR1 is SGHAT and CDR2 is FQNNGV. Trimming took off 0 bases at V and 5 bases at J, with 22 bases between the two ends. CDR3 DNA: TGTGCCAGCAGCTTAGAACAAAGGACAGACAACCGTTGGGAGACCCAGTACTTC. It translates to CASSLEQRTDNRWETQYF. Based on the CDR3 plus reference TRBV11-2 and TRBJ2-5, the full variable domain is EAGVAQSPRYKIIEKRQSVAFWCNPISGHATLYWYQQILGQGPKLLIQFQNNGVVDDSQLPKDRFSAERLKGVDSTLKIQPAKLEDSAVYLCASSLEQRTDNRWETQYFGPGTRLLVL.

J is TRBJ2-7 and V is TRBV10-3; the D gene is possibly TRBD2 (6 bases). Looked up from germline, CDR1 is ENHRY and CDR2 is SYGVKD. Trimming removed 2 bases at V and 3 bases at J, with 8 bases between. The CDR3 is 13 residues long. The CDR3 region has the DNA TGTGCCATCAGTGAGAGGGGACTCTACGAGCAGTACTTC. Its translation is CAISERGLYEQYF.

This rearrangement joins TRBV6-5 to TRBJ1-1; D gene uncertain. This CDR3 comprises 13 residues. Germline assignment: CDR1 MNHEY and CDR2 SVGAGI. V dropped 6 bases and J dropped 2 bases, with 10 bases sitting between them. The CDR3 protein is CASRGRTNTEAFF. DNA for the CDR3: TGTGCCAGCAGAGGACGGACTAACACTGAAGCTTTCTTT.

This clone was seen only once. This chain joins TRBV4-1 and TRBJ2-5; D uncertain. V was trimmed by 0 bases and J by 10 bases, leaving 9 bases between them. The CDR3 sequence is 12 residues long. Looked up from germline, CDR1 is MGHRA and CDR2 is YSYEKL. The CDR3 sequence is CASSQDLERQYF. CDR3 DNA: TGCGCCAGCAGCCAAGATCTGGAGCGCCAGTACTTC.

This sequence joins TRBV7-9 and TRBJ2-5; 13 nucleotides line up with TRBD2. The germline CDR1 and CDR2 sequences are SEHNR and FQNEAQ (reference sequence). This CDR3 has 16 amino acids. V dropped 4 bases and J dropped 2; count of bases not matched to a gene: 4. The CDR3 nucleotides read TGTGCCAGCAGCTCTAGACTAGCGGGAGGTCAAGAGACCCAGTACTTC. Translated: CASSSRLAGGQETQYF.

The chain employs TRBV6-5 and TRBJ1-1; possibly TRBD1 for D (5 bases). Looked up from germline, CDR1 is MNHEY and CDR2 is SVGAGI. The CDR3 loop spans 15 amino acids. Trimming cost V 2 bases and J 1 base, with 11 bases left between them. CDR3 nucleotide sequence: TGTGCCAGCAGTTACGTGCAGGGCGGGAACACTGAAGCTTTCTTT. Translation: CASSYVQGGNTEAFF.